The TCR beta chain described here comes from a study of early T cells in non-severe SARS-CoV-2 infection. Study details: Chains were unpaired, as sequencing was done on bulk RNA from unsorted whole blood. Whole-study results and caveats: Matching against VDJdb likely underestimated virus-specific expansions, favoring anti-spike CD8.

Trimming removed 2 bases from V and 2 bases from J; junction bases left unmatched: 6. The CDR3 is 16 amino acids. Looked up from germline, CDR1 is SGDLS and CDR2 is YYNGEE. There are a few counts of this clonotype. The antigen is unknown. Researchers tagged individual cDNA molecules with unique molecular identifiers. TCRdb recomputed calls from the 5' RACE reads with MiXCR, one row per CDR3 protein. Of 40,000 or so distinct CDR3 sequences in the sample, around 6% were seen once. Sequencing was done on a sample of whole blood. The TCR comes from an adult who was a healthcare worker with PCR-confirmed SARS-CoV-2 infection or an uninfected control (not recorded which). The J gene is TRBJ2-5, the V gene TRBV9; 10 nucleotides agree with TRBD2. In DNA, the CDR3 is TGTGCCAGCAGCGTCGAGGGGACTAGCGCTCAAGAGACCCAGTACTTC. The encoded protein is CASSVEGTSAQETQYF.